A single sample is the source of the 10 T cell receptor beta chains below, sequenced in a study of blood T cells in healthy people across ages. Using a J-beta primer mix together with a sample-barcoded 5' primer, a second PCR was run for roughly 6 to 11 cycles. TCRdb re-called the 5' RACE reads with MiXCR, one entry per CDR3 protein. Counted here are approximately 1.5 million distinct CDR3 sequences, around 35% occurring once; the ten biggest clones make up 11%. The sample taken for sequencing was blood. The receptors were gathered from a woman in her twenties or thirties in good health.

This clonotype showed up just a few times. This chain joins TRBV3-1 and TRBJ2-3; 7 nucleotides agree with TRBD1. This CDR3 is built from 13 residues. The germline V gene encodes CDR1 LGHDT and CDR2 YNNKEL (reference sequence). The V gene end was trimmed by 8 bases and the J gene end by 3 bases; junction bases not matched to a gene: 5. The chain's CDR3 is CASATGKTDTQYF. As DNA, the CDR3 is TGTGCCAGCGCGACAGGGAAGACAGATACGCAGTATTTT.

At least ten counts were recorded for this clonotype. In DNA form, the CDR3 reads TGCAGCGTTGCAAAGGTTATGACGGCCTATGGCTACACCTTC. As protein: CSVAKVMTAYGYTF. The gene calls are TRBV29-1 and TRBJ1-2; D ambiguous. The V end was cut by 4 bases, the J end by 4 bases, with 16 bases between. The CDR3 is 14 residues long. Germline lookup yields CDR1 SQVTM and CDR2 ANQGSEA.

This clonotype was seen a handful of times. J is TRBJ2-4 and V is TRBV4-2; D remains ambiguous. The V gene's germline CDR1 is LGHNA and CDR2 YNFKEQ. Between the trimmed V and J ends, which lost 0 bases and 4 bases, there was a span of 19 bases. CDR3 length equals 18 residues. This CDR3 is CASSQDRSSQVSKNIQYF. CDR3 in DNA: TGTGCCAGCAGCCAAGATCGGAGCTCGCAAGTTTCAAAAAACATTCAGTACTTC.

CDR3 coding DNA: TGTGCCAGCAGCTCCTCCAGACAGAGCTATGGCTACACCTTC. Its translation is CASSSSRQSYGYTF. The chain is built from TRBV7-9 and TRBJ1-2; D may be TRBD1 (5 bases). V lost 4 bases and J 4 bases, leaving 13 bases between the germline ends. CDR3 length: 14 amino acids. CDR1 is SEHNR, CDR2 FQNEAQ, per germline (reference sequence).

The rearrangement uses TRBV7-2 and TRBJ2-7, with D perhaps TRBD1 (5 bases). This CDR3 is built from 15 residues. V lost 1 base to trimming and J lost 2 bases, with 12 bases between them. Germline V lookup: CDR1 SGHTA, CDR2 FQGNSA. The CDR3 nucleotides are TGTGCCAGCAGCTTAGGCGACAGATTACCCTACGAGCAGTACTTC. As protein: CASSLGDRLPYEQYF.

The chain has TRBV20-1 and TRBJ2-7, with 9 bases fitting TRBD2. Germline V lookup: CDR1 DFQATT, CDR2 SNEGSKA (reference sequence). This CDR3 spans 14 amino acids. The V and J ends lost 6 bases and 7 bases, in that order; junction bases with no gene match: 13. The CDR3 DNA sequence: TGCAGTGCCGTAGCGGGAGACCTCCGGGGGGAGCAGTACTTC. This gives the protein CSAVAGDLRGEQYF.

Ten or more counts support this clonotype. J is TRBJ2-5 and V is TRBV29-1; 7 nucleotides line up with TRBD2. The CDR3 sequence is 13 residues long. The germline CDR1 and CDR2 sequences are SQVTM and ANQGSEA. Trimming cost V 3 bases and J 1 base; bases outside gene matches: 2. As DNA, the CDR3 is TGCAGCGTTGAGGGAGGGACCCAAGAGACCCAGTACTTC. It yields the protein CSVEGGTQETQYF.

A word on this clonotype: A read error may explain this, as a much larger clone is one base away. The J gene is TRBJ2-5, the V gene TRBV5-1; D ambiguous. The J call is uncertain, as TRBJ2-7 better fits the DNA end. There are 13 residues in the CDR3. Germline V gene lookup returns CDR1 SGHRS and CDR2 YFSETQ. The CDR3 DNA is TGCGCCAGCGCCTCGGTGGACCACTGCGAGCAGTACTTC. It encodes CASASVDHCEQYF.

To note about this clonotype: At one end, the junction sequence differs from germline, possibly due to a read error. The rearrangement links TRBV15 to TRBJ2-3, with a tentative D call TRBD1 (6 bases). The CDR3 spans 16 residues. CDR1 is LNHNV, CDR2 YYDKDF, per germline (reference sequence). This CDR3 reads CATSREQGWRTDAQYF. As DNA, the CDR3 is TGTGCCACCAGCAGAGAGCAGGGGTGGCGCACAGATGCGCAGTATTTT.

This clonotype was detected only a few times. CDR3 residues: CASSASGTANYGYTF. DNA of the CDR3: TGTGCCAGCAGTGCCTCCGGGACAGCTAACTATGGCTACACCTTC. The J gene is TRBJ1-2, the V gene TRBV6-5; 7 bases are shared with TRBD1. The germline CDR1 and CDR2 sequences are MNHEY and SVGAGI. The V segment lost 5 bases and the J segment 0 bases; nucleotides outside the gene matches: 6. The length of the CDR3 is 15 residues.